These T cell receptor beta chains were read from a single sample in a study of blood T cell repertoires in COVID-19. The protocol was immunoSEQ multiplex PCR, while the TCRdb copy is restricted to in-frame clones and leaves out a portion. The data contain a few hundred thousand clones, 86% of them singletons. Sample: peripheral blood. The origin of the receptors is a man aged 60 to 69 with acute or convalescent COVID-19. CDR3s include the opening cysteine and the closing phenylalanine or tryptophan. Fields, in order: CDR3 DNA, CDR3 protein, J gene, clone size, D gene, V gene. The D gene is left open where the match is weak. Clone sizes are given selectively: once, few, many, or a class where the clone is expanded.

CDR3nt: TGCAGCGTACAGGGGTCTTCGTTCTATGGCTACACCTTC
CDR3aa: CSVQGSSFYGYTF
j_gene: TRBJ1-2
abundance: -
d_gene: TRBD1
v_gene: TRBV29-1

CDR3nt: TGTGCCAGCAGCCCGGGGACTAGCGGGAGGCCGCACGCAGATACGCAGTATTTT
CDR3aa: CASSPGTSGRPHADTQYF
j_gene: TRBJ2-3
abundance: -
d_gene: TRBD2
v_gene: TRBV11-3

CDR3nt: TGTGCCAGCAGCTCATACAGGGAGAGTGGTAGAGGCTACACCTTC
CDR3aa: CASSSYRESGRGYTF
j_gene: TRBJ1-2
abundance: -
d_gene: -
v_gene: TRBV11-2

CDR3nt: TGTGCCAGCAGGCAGGGGACCCCAAATCAGCCCCAGCATTTT
CDR3aa: CASRQGTPNQPQHF
j_gene: TRBJ1-5
abundance: -
d_gene: -
v_gene: TRBV2

CDR3nt: TGTGCCAGCAGCGCCGGACAGGGGCTTGGAAGCACTGAAGCTTTCTTT
CDR3aa: CASSAGQGLGSTEAFF
j_gene: TRBJ1-1
abundance: -
d_gene: TRBD1
v_gene: TRBV9

CDR3nt: TGCGCCAGCAGCCGGACAGGGCCCGCAGATACGCAGTATTTT
CDR3aa: CASSRTGPADTQYF
j_gene: TRBJ2-3
abundance: -
d_gene: TRBD1
v_gene: TRBV4-3

CDR3nt: TGCGCCAGCAGCACCAGTGGCAATCAGCCCCAGCATTTT
CDR3aa: CASSTSGNQPQHF
j_gene: TRBJ1-5
abundance: few
d_gene: -
v_gene: TRBV5-1

CDR3nt: TGTGCCAGCAGTTACCGGGACAGGGGAACCGAAGCTTTCTTT
CDR3aa: CASSYRDRGTEAFF
j_gene: TRBJ1-1
abundance: -
d_gene: TRBD1
v_gene: TRBV27

CDR3nt: TGTGCCAGCAGCCTCCCCCGGACAAGCGGGAGGCCCTACGAGCAGTACTTC
CDR3aa: CASSLPRTSGRPYEQYF
j_gene: TRBJ2-7
abundance: -
d_gene: TRBD2
v_gene: TRBV13

CDR3nt: TGTGCCAGCAGTTTACAGGGCTTTGGAAACACCATATATTTT
CDR3aa: CASSLQGFGNTIYF
j_gene: TRBJ1-3
abundance: -
d_gene: -
v_gene: TRBV6-5

CDR3nt: TGTGCCCAATCACTAGCGGGAGGGACGCTACACTACGAGCAGTACTTC
CDR3aa: CAQSLAGGTLHYEQYF
j_gene: TRBJ2-7
abundance: -
d_gene: TRBD2
v_gene: TRBV30

CDR3nt: TGTGCCAGCAGCTCGGAGTGGGTCCAAGAGACCCAGTACTTC
CDR3aa: CASSSEWVQETQYF
j_gene: TRBJ2-5
abundance: -
d_gene: -
v_gene: TRBV5-4

CDR3nt: TGCGCCAGCAGCCAAGACAGGGGGCCCGGAAACACCATATATTTT
CDR3aa: CASSQDRGPGNTIYF
j_gene: TRBJ1-3
abundance: -
d_gene: TRBD1
v_gene: TRBV4-3

CDR3nt: TGTGCCAGCAGGCAGGGCCTGACTAGCGTAAGAGATACGCAGTATTTT
CDR3aa: CASRQGLTSVRDTQYF
j_gene: TRBJ2-3
abundance: -
d_gene: TRBD2
v_gene: TRBV28

CDR3nt: TGTGCCAGCAGCTTCGAGGTCGGGTCAGGGGACCAAGAGCAGTACTTC
CDR3aa: CASSFEVGSGDQEQYF
j_gene: TRBJ2-7
abundance: -
d_gene: -
v_gene: TRBV7-9

CDR3nt: TGCGCCAGCAGCCCCGCCGGGTCGGGGTTCGATACGCAGTATTTT
CDR3aa: CASSPAGSGFDTQYF
j_gene: TRBJ2-3
abundance: -
d_gene: -
v_gene: TRBV5-1

CDR3nt: TGTGCCAGCAGTCCCTACAGACAGGCTAACTATGGCTACACCTTC
CDR3aa: CASSPYRQANYGYTF
j_gene: TRBJ1-2
abundance: -
d_gene: -
v_gene: TRBV27

CDR3nt: TGTGCCAGCAGTGAGCGTAGCGGGAAAGAGACCCAGTACTTC
CDR3aa: CASSERSGKETQYF
j_gene: TRBJ2-5
abundance: -
d_gene: TRBD2
v_gene: TRBV2

CDR3nt: TGTGCCAGCAGCTTAGGTGTCGGGACAGTCCAAGAGACCCAGTACTTC
CDR3aa: CASSLGVGTVQETQYF
j_gene: TRBJ2-5
abundance: -
d_gene: TRBD1
v_gene: TRBV7-3

CDR3nt: TGTGCCAGTAGTATCCAGGGCTACGAGCAGTACTTC
CDR3aa: CASSIQGYEQYF
j_gene: TRBJ2-7
abundance: -
d_gene: -
v_gene: TRBV19

CDR3nt: TGCAGCGTTGAAGATCTTCGGAACACTGAAGCTTTCTTT
CDR3aa: CSVEDLRNTEAFF
j_gene: TRBJ1-1
abundance: -
d_gene: -
v_gene: TRBV29-1

CDR3nt: TGTGCCAGGCGGGTGGACACTGAAGCTTTCTTT
CDR3aa: CARRVDTEAFF
j_gene: TRBJ1-1
abundance: -
d_gene: -
v_gene: TRBV2

CDR3nt: TGTGCCAGCAGCGTAGGGCCCCCAAGGACAGGGGCGAACACCGGGGAGCTGTTTTTT
CDR3aa: CASSVGPPRTGANTGELFF
j_gene: TRBJ2-2
abundance: -
d_gene: TRBD1
v_gene: TRBV9

CDR3nt: TGTGCCAGCAGATCGGCGGGAGCTACAGATACGCAGTATTTT
CDR3aa: CASRSAGATDTQYF
j_gene: TRBJ2-3
abundance: -
d_gene: TRBD2
v_gene: TRBV27

CDR3nt: TGTGCCAGCAGTTTGTTGGGACAGGTCGGCGAGCAGTACTTC
CDR3aa: CASSLLGQVGEQYF
j_gene: TRBJ2-7
abundance: -
d_gene: TRBD1
v_gene: TRBV6-5

CDR3nt: TGTGCCAGCAGTTACGGGACAGGGGGCCTTCAGCCCCAGCATTTT
CDR3aa: CASSYGTGGLQPQHF
j_gene: TRBJ1-5
abundance: -
d_gene: TRBD1
v_gene: TRBV6-6

CDR3nt: TGTGCCTGGAGTGTAGCTGGGGGAGGCAATTCACCCCTCCACTTT
CDR3aa: CAWSVAGGGNSPLHF
j_gene: TRBJ1-6
abundance: -
d_gene: -
v_gene: TRBV30

CDR3nt: TGCAGCACGGCAGGGGGAAGTCATGAAGCTTTCTTT
CDR3aa: CSTAGGSHEAFF
j_gene: TRBJ1-1
abundance: -
d_gene: TRBD1
v_gene: TRBV29-1

CDR3nt: TGTGCCAGCAGCCAGCGAATCTCTGGGGCCAACGTCCTGACTTTC
CDR3aa: CASSQRISGANVLTF
j_gene: TRBJ2-6
abundance: -
d_gene: -
v_gene: TRBV14

CDR3nt: TGTGCCAGCAGCTTCGGGGGTGTGGGTGAAGCTTTCTTT
CDR3aa: CASSFGGVGEAFF
j_gene: TRBJ1-1
abundance: -
d_gene: -
v_gene: TRBV6-2/TRBV6-3

CDR3nt: TGTGCCACCAGTGATTTGCGTGGGCGACAAGCGGGAGTGGATGAGCAGTTCTTC
CDR3aa: CATSDLRGRQAGVDEQFF
j_gene: TRBJ2-1
abundance: -
d_gene: TRBD2
v_gene: TRBV24-1

CDR3nt: TGTGCCAGCTCACCCTCCGGGACAGCCACCAATGAGCAGTTCTTC
CDR3aa: CASSPSGTATNEQFF
j_gene: TRBJ2-1
abundance: -
d_gene: TRBD1
v_gene: TRBV2

CDR3nt: TGTGCCAGCAGCGTGTCACTAGCGTCAACCTACGAGCAGTACTTC
CDR3aa: CASSVSLASTYEQYF
j_gene: TRBJ2-7
abundance: -
d_gene: TRBD2
v_gene: TRBV11-3

CDR3nt: TGTGCCAGCAGTTTGGACAGGGGCGTCTCCTACGAGCAGTACTTC
CDR3aa: CASSLDRGVSYEQYF
j_gene: TRBJ2-7
abundance: -
d_gene: TRBD1
v_gene: TRBV6-6

CDR3nt: TGTGCCAGCAGCCAGAGGACTAACACAGATACGCAGTATTTT
CDR3aa: CASSQRTNTDTQYF
j_gene: TRBJ2-3
abundance: -
d_gene: -
v_gene: TRBV11-3

CDR3nt: TGTGCCAGCATCCCAGGCGGGGGACTTGGGACTGAAGCTTTCTTT
CDR3aa: CASIPGGGLGTEAFF
j_gene: TRBJ1-1
abundance: -
d_gene: -
v_gene: TRBV7-9

CDR3nt: TGTGCCAGCAGCTTGGCCGGAGACGGGAAGAAGTATTTT
CDR3aa: CASSLAGDGKKYF
j_gene: TRBJ2-3
abundance: -
d_gene: -
v_gene: TRBV5-4

CDR3nt: TGTGCCAGCAGCCATACCGGGGAGGGCACTGAAGCTTTCTTT
CDR3aa: CASSHTGEGTEAFF
j_gene: TRBJ1-1
abundance: -
d_gene: -
v_gene: TRBV3-1/TRBV3-2

CDR3nt: TGTGCCAGCAGCCTGCCGGGACAGGAAGCTTTCTTT
CDR3aa: CASSLPGQEAFF
j_gene: TRBJ1-1
abundance: -
d_gene: TRBD1
v_gene: TRBV28